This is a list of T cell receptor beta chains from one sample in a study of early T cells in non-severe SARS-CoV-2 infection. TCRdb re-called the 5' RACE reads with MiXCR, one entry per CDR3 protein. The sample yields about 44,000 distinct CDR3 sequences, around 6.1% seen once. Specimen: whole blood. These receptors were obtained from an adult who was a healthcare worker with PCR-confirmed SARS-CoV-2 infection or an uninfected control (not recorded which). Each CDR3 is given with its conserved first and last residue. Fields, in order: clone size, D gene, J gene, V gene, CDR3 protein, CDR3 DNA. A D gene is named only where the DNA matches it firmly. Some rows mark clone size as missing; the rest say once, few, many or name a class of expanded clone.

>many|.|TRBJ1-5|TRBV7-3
CASSLSGEPNQPQHF
TGTGCCAGCAGCTTATCCGGAGAACCCAATCAGCCCCAGCATTTT
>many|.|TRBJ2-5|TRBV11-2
CASSSSVETQYF
TGTGCCAGCAGCTCCTCGGTAGAGACCCAGTACTTC
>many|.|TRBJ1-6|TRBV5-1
CASSLGEPNAISPLHF
TGCGCCAGCAGCTTGGGAGAACCTAACGCTATTTCACCCCTCCACTTT
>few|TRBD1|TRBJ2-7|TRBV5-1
CASSSGTVYEQYF
TGCGCCAGCAGCTCCGGGACAGTCTACGAGCAGTACTTC
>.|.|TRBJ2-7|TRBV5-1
CASSLIPGSSYEQYF
TGCGCCAGCAGCTTGATTCCAGGGAGCTCCTACGAGCAGTACTTC
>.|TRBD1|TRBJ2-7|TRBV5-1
CASSMTTGVIREQYF
TGCGCCAGCAGCATGACGACAGGGGTGATTCGCGAGCAGTACTTC
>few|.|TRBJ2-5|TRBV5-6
CASSLGMTVQETQYF
TGTGCCAGCAGCTTGGGAATGACAGTCCAAGAGACCCAGTACTTC
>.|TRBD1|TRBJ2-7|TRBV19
CATSDRDYEQYF
TGTGCCACCTCGGACAGGGACTACGAGCAGTACTTC
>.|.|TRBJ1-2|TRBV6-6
CASSIPGQDYGYTF
TGTGCCAGCAGCATTCCGGGACAAGACTATGGCTACACCTTC
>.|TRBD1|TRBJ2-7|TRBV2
CASSGRDRGPGEQYF
TGTGCCAGCAGTGGACGGGACAGGGGGCCTGGCGAGCAGTACTTC
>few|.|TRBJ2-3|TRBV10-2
CASSELGGTQYF
TGCGCCAGCAGTGAACTAGGGGGTACGCAGTATTTT
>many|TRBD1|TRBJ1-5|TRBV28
CASSFRTGGNQPQHF
TGTGCCAGCAGTTTTCGGACAGGGGGGAATCAGCCCCAGCATTTT
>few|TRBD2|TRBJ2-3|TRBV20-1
CSARAGTSGSRTDTQYF
TGCAGTGCTAGAGCAGGGACTAGCGGGTCTCGCACAGATACGCAGTATTTT
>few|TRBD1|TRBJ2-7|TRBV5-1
CASSSDRDRGPEQYF
TGCGCCAGCAGCTCGGACCGGGACAGGGGGCCCGAGCAGTACTTC
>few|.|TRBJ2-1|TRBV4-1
CASSQDGNTYNEQFF
TGCGCCAGCAGCCAAGATGGGAACACCTACAATGAGCAGTTCTTC
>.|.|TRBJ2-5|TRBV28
CASSSPSGFETQYF
TGTGCCAGCAGCTCCCCCTCGGGCTTCGAGACCCAGTACTTC
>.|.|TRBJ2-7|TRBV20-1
CSARDPSSGDSYEQYF
TGCAGTGCTAGAGATCCCAGTAGCGGCGATTCCTACGAGCAGTACTTC
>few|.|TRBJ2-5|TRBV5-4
CASSLRREKETQYF
TGTGCCAGCAGCTTGCGCAGGGAAAAGGAGACCCAGTACTTC
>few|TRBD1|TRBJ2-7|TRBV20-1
CSAHRQGSYEQYF
TGCAGTGCTCACAGACAGGGCTCCTACGAGCAGTACTTC
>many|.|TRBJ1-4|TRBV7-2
CASSLSTGKLFF
TGTGCCAGCAGCTTATCAACTGGAAAACTGTTTTTT
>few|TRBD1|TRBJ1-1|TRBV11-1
CASNTYTDRDGNTEAFF
TGTGCCAGCAACACGTACACCGACAGGGATGGTAACACTGAAGCTTTCTTT
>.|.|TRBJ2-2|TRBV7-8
CASSPPGRAGELFF
TGTGCCAGCAGCCCCCCAGGAAGGGCCGGGGAGCTGTTTTTT
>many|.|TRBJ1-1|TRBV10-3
CAINDRKNTEAFF
TGTGCCATCAACGACAGAAAGAACACTGAAGCTTTCTTT
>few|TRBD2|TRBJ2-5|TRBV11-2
CASSLRGGGRETQYF
TGTGCCAGCAGCTTAAGGGGCGGGGGGCGAGAGACCCAGTACTTC